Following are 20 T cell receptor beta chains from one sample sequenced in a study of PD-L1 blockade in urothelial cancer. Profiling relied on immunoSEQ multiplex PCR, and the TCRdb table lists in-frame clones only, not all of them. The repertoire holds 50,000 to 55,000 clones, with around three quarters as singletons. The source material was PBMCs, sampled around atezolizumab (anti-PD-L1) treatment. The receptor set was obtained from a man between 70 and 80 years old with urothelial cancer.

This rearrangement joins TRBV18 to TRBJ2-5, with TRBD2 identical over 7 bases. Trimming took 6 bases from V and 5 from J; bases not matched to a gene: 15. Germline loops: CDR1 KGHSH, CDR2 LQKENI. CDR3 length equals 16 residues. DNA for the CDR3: TGTGCCAGCTCCCCGGATAGCGGGCATACATGGGAGACCCAGTACTTC. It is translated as CASSPDSGHTWETQYF.

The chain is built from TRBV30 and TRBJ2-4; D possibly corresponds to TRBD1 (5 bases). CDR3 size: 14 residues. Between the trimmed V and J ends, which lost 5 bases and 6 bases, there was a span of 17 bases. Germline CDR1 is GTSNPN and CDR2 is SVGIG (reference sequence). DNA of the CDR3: TGTGCCTGGTCAGGGTTGTGGGATGGAAACATTCAGTACTTC. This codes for CAWSGLWDGNIQYF.

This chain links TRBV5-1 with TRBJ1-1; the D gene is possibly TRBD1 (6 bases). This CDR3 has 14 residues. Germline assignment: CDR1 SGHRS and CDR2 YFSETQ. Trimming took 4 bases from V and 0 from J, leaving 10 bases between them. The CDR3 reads CASSTDRMNTEAFF. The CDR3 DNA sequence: TGCGCCAGCAGCACGGACAGAATGAACACTGAAGCTTTCTTT.

DNA of the CDR3: TGTGCCACCAGCAGAGCGACAGGCCAAGAGACCCAGTACTTC. Protein sequence: CATSRATGQETQYF. J is TRBJ2-5 and V is TRBV15, with TRBD1 as a possible D gene (6 bases). The CDR3 contains 14 residues. Trimming pared 1 base from V and 1 base from J, leaving 7 bases between. Germline-derived CDR1 and CDR2 are LNHNV and YYDKDF (reference sequence).

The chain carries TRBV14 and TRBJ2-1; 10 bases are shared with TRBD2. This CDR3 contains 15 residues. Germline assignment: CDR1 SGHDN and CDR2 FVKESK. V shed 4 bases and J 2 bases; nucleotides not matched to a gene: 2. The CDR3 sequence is CASSPGLAPYNEQFF. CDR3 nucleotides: TGTGCCAGCAGCCCGGGACTAGCGCCCTACAATGAGCAGTTCTTC. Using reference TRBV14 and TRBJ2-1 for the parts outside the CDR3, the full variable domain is EAGVTQFPSHSVIEKGQTVTLRCDPISGHDNLYWYRRVMGKEIKFLLHFVKESKQDESGMPNNRFLAERTGGTYSTLKVQPAELEDSGVYFCASSPGLAPYNEQFFGPGTRLTVL.

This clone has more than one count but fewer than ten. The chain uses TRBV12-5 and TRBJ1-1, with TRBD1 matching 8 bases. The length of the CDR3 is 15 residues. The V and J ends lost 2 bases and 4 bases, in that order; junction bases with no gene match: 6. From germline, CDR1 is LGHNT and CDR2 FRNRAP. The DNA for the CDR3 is TGTGCTAGTGGTTTGAACACTGGACAGGGCACTGAAGCTTTCTTT. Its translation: CASGLNTGQGTEAFF.

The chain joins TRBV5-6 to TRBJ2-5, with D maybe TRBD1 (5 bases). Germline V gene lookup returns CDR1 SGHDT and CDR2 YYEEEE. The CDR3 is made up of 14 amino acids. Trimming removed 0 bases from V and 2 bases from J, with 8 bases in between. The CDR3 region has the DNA TGTGCCAGCAGCTTGGGCAGGGCGCAAGAGACCCAGTACTTC. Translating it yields CASSLGRAQETQYF.

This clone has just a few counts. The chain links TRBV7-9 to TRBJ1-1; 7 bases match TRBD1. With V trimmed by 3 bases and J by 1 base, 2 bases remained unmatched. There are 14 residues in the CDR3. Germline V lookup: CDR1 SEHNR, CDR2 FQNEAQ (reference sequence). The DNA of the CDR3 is TGTGCCAGCAGCTTGGGACAGCAGAACACTGAAGCTTTCTTT. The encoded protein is CASSLGQQNTEAFF.

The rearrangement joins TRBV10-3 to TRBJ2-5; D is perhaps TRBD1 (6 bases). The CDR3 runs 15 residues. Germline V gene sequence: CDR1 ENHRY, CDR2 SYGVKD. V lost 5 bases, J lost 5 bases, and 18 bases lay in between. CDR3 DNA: TGTGCCATCAGTTCCGGGACATCCCCTTCGGAGACCCAGTACTTC. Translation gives CAISSGTSPSETQYF.

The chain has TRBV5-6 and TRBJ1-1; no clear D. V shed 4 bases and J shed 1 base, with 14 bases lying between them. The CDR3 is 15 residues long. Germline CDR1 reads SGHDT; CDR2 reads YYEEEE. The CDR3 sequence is CASSPDLGGNTEAFF. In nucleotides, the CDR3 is TGTGCCAGCAGCCCAGACCTCGGAGGGAACACTGAAGCTTTCTTT.

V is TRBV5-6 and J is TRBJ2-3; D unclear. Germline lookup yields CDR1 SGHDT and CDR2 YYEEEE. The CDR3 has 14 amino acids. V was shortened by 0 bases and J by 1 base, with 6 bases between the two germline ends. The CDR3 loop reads CASSLGRRTDTQYF. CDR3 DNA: TGTGCCAGCAGCTTGGGGCGGCGCACAGATACGCAGTATTTT.

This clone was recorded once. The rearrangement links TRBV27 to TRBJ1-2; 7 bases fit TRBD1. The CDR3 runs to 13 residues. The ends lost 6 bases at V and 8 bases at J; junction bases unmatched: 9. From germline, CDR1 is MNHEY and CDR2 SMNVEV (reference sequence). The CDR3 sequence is CASSFDRAWGYTF. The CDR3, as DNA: TGTGCCAGCAGCTTTGACAGGGCCTGGGGCTACACCTTC.

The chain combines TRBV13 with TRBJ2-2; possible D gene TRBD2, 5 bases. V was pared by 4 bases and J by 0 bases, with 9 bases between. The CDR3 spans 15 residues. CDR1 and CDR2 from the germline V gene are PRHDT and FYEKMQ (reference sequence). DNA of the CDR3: TGTGCCAGCAGCTACCGGGGAGCGAACACCGGGGAGCTGTTTTTT. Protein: CASSYRGANTGELFF. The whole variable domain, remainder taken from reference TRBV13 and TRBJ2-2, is AAGVIQSPRHLIKEKRETATLKCYPIPRHDTVYWYQQGPGQDPQFLISFYEKMQSDKGSIPDRFSAQQFSDYHSELNMSSLELGDSALYFCASSYRGANTGELFFGEGSRLTVL.

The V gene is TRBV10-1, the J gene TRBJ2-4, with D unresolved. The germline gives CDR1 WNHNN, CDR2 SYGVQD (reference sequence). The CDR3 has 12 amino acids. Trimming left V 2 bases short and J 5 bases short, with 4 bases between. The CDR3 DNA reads TGCGCCAGCAGTGAGGCGCAAAACATTCAGTACTTC. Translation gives CASSEAQNIQYF.

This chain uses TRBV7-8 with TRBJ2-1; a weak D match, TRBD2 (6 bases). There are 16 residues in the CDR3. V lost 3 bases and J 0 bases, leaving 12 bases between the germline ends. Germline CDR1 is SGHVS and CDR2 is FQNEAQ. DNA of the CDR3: TGTGCCAGCAGCTTCCGCGGGGCCAGCTCCTACAATGAGCAGTTCTTC. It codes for CASSFRGASSYNEQFF.

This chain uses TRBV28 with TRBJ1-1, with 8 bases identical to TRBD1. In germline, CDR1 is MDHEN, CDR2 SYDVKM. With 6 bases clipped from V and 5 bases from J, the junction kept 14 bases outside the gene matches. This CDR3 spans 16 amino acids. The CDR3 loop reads CASSPTGQGIYTEAFF. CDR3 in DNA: TGTGCCAGCAGCCCCACCGGACAGGGTATATATACTGAAGCTTTCTTT.

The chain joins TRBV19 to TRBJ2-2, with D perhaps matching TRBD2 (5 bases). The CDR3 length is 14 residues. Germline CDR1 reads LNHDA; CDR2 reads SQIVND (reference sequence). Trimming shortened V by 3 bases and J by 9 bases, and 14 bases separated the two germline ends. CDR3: CASSITSSLRELFF. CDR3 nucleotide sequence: TGTGCCAGTAGTATCACTTCTAGCTTACGGGAGCTGTTTTTT. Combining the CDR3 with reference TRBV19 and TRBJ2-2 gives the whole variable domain DGGITQSPKYLFRKEGQNVTLSCEQNLNHDAMYWYRQDPGQGLRLIYYSQIVNDFQKGDIAEGYSVSREKKESFPLTVTSAQKNPTAFYLCASSITSSLRELFFGEGSRLTVL.

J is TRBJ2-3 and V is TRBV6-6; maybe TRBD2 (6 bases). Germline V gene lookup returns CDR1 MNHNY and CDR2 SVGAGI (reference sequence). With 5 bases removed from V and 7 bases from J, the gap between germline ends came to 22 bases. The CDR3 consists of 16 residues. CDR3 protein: CASSPRRARERYTQYF. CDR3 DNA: TGTGCCAGCAGTCCGAGGAGGGCCCGGGAGAGATATACGCAGTATTTT.

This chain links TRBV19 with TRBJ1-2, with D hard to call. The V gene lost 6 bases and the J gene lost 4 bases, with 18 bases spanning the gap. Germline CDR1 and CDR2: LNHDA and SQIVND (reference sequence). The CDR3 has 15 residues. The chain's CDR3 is CASRPRPGSLYGYTF. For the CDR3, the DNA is TGTGCCAGTAGGCCTCGACCAGGAAGTCTCTATGGCTACACCTTC.

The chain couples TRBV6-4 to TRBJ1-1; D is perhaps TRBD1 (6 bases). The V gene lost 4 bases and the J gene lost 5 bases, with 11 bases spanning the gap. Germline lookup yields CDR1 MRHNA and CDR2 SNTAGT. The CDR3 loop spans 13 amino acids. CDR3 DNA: TGTGCCAGCAGTGCAGGGGCAAGGACTGAAGCTTTCTTT. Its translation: CASSAGARTEAFF.